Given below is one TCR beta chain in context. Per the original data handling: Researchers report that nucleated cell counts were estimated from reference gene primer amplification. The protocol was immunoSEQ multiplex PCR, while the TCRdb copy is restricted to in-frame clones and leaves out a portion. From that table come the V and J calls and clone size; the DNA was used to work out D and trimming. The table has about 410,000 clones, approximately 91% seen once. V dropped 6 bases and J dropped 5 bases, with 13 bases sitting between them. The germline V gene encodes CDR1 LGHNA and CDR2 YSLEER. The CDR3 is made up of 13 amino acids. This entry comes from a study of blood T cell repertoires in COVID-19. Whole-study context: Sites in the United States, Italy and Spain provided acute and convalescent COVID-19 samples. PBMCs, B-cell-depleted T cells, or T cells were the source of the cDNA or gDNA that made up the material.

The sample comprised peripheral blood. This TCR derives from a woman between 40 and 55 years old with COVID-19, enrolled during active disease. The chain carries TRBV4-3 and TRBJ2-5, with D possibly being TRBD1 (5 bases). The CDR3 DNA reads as TGCGCCAGCAGTCGGACACCCCAGGAGACCCAGTACTTC. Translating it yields CASSRTPQETQYF.